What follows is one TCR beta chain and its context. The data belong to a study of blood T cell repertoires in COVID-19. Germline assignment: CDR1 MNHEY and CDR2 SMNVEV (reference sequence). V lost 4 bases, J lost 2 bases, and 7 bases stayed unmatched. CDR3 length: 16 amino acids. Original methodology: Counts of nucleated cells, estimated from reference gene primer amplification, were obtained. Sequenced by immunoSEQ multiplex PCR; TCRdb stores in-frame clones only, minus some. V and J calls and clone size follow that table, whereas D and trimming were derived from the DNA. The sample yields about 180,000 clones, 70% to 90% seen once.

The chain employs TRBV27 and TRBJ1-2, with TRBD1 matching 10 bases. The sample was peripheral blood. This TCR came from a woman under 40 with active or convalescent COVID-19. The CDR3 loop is CASSSRQGAGNYGYTF. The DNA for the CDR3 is TGTGCCAGCAGTTCCCGACAGGGGGCAGGGAACTATGGCTACACCTTC.